The clone carrying this T cell receptor (beta chain) has just one count. Its antigen is still unknown. Healthy donors of bone marrow made up the group. These data are taken from a study of cytomegalovirus exposure and HLA in healthy donors. As for the study in general: Out of 300 to 500 genotyped donors, roughly 78% belonged to the Caucasian-associated ancestry cluster.

Study-level points and caveats: Available immune exposure information was restricted to CMV serostatus only. TCR association rates varied by HLA locus in a later analysis, with DRB1 highest and HLA-C lowest.

The PCR used 60 Vbeta and 13 Jbeta primers. The method was immunoSEQ multiplex PCR; TCRdb's version includes in-frame clones alone and lacks a portion of them. The sample lists roughly 130,000 clones; 73% were seen once. Sequencing was carried out using PBMCs. The TCR comes from a woman aged 40 to 50 in good health and CMV-seronegative.

CDR3 region: CASSVGGLDRDVEPQHF. The CDR3 DNA is TGTGCCAGCAGCGTAGGCGGGTTGGACAGGGATGTGGAGCCCCAGCATTTT. The gene calls are TRBV9 and TRBJ1-5; TRBD1 agrees at 8 bases. The V segment lost 0 bases and the J segment 8 bases; nucleotides outside the gene matches: 13. The CDR3 loop spans 17 amino acids. Germline lookup yields CDR1 SGDLS and CDR2 YYNGEE.